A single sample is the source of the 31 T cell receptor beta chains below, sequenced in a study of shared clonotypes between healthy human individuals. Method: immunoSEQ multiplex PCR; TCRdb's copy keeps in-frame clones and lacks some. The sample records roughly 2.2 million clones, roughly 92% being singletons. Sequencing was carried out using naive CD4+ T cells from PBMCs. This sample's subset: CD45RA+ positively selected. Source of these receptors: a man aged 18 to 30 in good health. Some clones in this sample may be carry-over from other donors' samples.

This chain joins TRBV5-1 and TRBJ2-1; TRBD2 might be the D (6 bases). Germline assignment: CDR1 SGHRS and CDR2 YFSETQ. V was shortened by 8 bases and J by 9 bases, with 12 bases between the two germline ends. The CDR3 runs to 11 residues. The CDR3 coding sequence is TGCGCCAGTCACCAGGAGGGTGAGCAGTTCTTC. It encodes CASHQEGEQFF. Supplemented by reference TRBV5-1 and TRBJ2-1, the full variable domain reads KAGVTQTPRYLIKTRGQQVTLSCSPISGHRSVSWYQQTPGQGLQFLFEYFSETQRNKGNFPGRFSGRQFSNSRSEMNVSTLELGDSALYLCASHQEGEQFFGPGTRLTVL.

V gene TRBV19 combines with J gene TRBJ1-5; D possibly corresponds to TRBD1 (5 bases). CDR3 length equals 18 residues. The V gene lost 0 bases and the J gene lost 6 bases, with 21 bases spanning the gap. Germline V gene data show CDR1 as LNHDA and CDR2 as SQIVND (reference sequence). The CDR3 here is CASSIDKFKKGFLQPQHF. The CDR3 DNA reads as TGTGCCAGTAGTATAGATAAGTTTAAGAAGGGGTTTCTTCAGCCCCAGCATTTT.

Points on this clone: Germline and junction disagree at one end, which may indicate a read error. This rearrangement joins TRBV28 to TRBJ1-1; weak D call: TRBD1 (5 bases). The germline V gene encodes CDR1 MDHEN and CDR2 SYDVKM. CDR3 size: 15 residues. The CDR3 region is CASRLQGREVAETFF. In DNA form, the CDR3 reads TGTGCCAGCAGGCTCCAGGGAAGGGAAGTGGCTGAAACTTTCTTT.

The DNA of the CDR3 is TGCGCCAGCAGCTTGGGTCCCCTCTCGCCAAACACCGGGGAGCTGTTTTTT. Amino acid sequence: CASSLGPLSPNTGELFF. The chain combines TRBV5-1 with TRBJ2-2, with no clear D. CDR3 length: 17 amino acids. Trimming removed 0 bases at V and 2 bases at J, with 14 bases between. Germline CDR1 is SGHRS and CDR2 is YFSETQ. Full variable domain (remainder filled in from reference TRBV5-1 and TRBJ2-2): KAGVTQTPRYLIKTRGQQVTLSCSPISGHRSVSWYQQTPGQGLQFLFEYFSETQRNKGNFPGRFSGRQFSNSRSEMNVSTLELGDSALYLCASSLGPLSPNTGELFFGEGSRLTVL.

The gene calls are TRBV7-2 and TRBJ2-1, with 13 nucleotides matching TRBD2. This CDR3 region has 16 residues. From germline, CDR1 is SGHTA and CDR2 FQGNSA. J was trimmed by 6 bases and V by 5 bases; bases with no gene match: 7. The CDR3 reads CASSPGGLAGVNEQFF. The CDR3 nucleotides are TGTGCCAGCAGCCCGGGCGGACTAGCGGGAGTCAATGAGCAGTTCTTC.

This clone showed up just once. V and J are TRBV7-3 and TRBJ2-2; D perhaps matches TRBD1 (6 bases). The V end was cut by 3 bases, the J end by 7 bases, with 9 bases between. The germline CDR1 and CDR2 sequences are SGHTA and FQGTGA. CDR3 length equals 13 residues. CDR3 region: CASSFRGGGELFF. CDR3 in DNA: TGTGCCAGCAGCTTCAGGGGTGGCGGGGAGCTGTTTTTT.

CDR3 in DNA: TGTGCCAGCAGCAAGGACTTGGGTGAAAAACTGTTTTTT. Its protein is CASSKDLGEKLFF. The rearrangement joins TRBV5-6 to TRBJ1-4; D not certain. The length of the CDR3 is 13 residues. V lost 4 bases to trimming and J lost 7 bases, with 11 bases between them. Per germline, CDR1 SGHDT and CDR2 YYEEEE.

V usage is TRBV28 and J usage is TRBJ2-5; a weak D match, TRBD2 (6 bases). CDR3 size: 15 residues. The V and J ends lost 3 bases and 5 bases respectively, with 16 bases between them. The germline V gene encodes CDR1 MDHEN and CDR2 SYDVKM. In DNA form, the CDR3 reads TGTGCCAGCAGTTTCGGGGGTCAGAGCCGGGAGACCCAGTACTTC. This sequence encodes CASSFGGQSRETQYF.

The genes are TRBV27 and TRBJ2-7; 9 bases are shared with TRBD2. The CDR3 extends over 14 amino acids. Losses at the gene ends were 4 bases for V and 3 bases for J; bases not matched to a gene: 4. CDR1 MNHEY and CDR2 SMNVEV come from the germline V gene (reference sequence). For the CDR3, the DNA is TGTGCCAGCAGTTCGTCGCGGGAGGGCTACGAGCAGTACTTC. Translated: CASSSSREGYEQYF.

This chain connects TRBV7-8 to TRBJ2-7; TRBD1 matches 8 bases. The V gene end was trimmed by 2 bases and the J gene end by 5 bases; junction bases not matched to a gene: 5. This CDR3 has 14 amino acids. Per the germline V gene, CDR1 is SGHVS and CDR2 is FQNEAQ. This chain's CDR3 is CASSLSGGNNEQYF. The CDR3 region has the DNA TGTGCCAGCAGCTTATCAGGGGGCAACAACGAGCAGTACTTC.

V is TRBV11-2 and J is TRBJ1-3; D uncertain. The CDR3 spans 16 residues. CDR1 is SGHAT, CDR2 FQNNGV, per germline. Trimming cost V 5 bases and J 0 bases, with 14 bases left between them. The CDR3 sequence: CASSPYMWDSGNTIYF. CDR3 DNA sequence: TGTGCCAGCAGCCCCTATATGTGGGACTCTGGAAACACCATATATTTT.

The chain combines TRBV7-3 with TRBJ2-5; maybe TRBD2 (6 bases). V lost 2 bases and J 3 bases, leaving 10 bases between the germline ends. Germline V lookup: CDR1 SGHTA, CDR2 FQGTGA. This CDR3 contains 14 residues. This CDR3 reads CASSLHGREETQYF. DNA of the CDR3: TGTGCCAGCAGCTTACACGGGAGAGAAGAGACCCAGTACTTC.

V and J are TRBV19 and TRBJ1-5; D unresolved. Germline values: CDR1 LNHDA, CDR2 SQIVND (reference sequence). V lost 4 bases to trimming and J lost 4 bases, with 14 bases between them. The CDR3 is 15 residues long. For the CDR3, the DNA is TGTGCCAGTAGTACATTTACGAGCGGGAATCAGCCCCAGCATTTT. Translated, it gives CASSTFTSGNQPQHF.

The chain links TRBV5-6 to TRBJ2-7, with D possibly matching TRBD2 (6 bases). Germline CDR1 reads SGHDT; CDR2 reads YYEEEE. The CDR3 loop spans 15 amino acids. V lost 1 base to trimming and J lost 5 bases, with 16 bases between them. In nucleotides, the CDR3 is TGTGCCAGCAGCTTGAGGCGACGGGAGCTTCACGAGCAGTACTTC. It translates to CASSLRRRELHEQYF.

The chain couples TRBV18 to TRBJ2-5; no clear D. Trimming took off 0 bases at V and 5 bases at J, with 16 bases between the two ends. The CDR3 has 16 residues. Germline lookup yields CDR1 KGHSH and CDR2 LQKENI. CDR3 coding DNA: TGTGCCAGCTCACCACCGAATCTAGTCTTGGGTGAGACCCAGTACTTC. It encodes CASSPPNLVLGETQYF.

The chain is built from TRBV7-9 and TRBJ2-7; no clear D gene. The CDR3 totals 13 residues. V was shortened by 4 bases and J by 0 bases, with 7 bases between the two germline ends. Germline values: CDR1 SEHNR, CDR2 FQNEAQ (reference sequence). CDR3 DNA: TGTGCCAGCAGCTCGGACGGCTCCTACGAGCAGTACTTC. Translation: CASSSDGSYEQYF.

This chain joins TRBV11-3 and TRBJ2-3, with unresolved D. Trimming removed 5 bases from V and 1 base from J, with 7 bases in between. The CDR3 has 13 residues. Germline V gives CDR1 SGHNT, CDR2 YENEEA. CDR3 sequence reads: CASSPIRTDTQYF. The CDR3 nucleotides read TGTGCCAGCAGCCCTATACGCACAGATACGCAGTATTTT.

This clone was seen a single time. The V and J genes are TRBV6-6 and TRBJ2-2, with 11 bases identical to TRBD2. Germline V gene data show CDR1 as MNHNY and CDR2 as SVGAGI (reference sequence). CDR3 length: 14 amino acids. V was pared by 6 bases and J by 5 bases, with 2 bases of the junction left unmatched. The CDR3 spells CASRLAGDTGELFF. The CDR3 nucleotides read TGTGCCAGCAGACTAGCGGGAGATACCGGGGAGCTGTTTTTT.

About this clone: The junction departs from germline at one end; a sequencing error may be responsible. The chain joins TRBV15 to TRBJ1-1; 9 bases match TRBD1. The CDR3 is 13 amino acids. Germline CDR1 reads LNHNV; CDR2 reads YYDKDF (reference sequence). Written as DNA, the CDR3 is TGTGCCACCAGCGGAGACAGGGGGACTGAAGCTTTCTTT. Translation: CATSGDRGTEAFF.

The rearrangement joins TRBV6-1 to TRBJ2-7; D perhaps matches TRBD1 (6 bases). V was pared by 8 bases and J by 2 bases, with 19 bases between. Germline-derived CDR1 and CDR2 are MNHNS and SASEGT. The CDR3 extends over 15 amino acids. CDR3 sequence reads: CASRARTDQTYEQYF. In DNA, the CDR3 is TGTGCCAGCCGAGCCCGGACAGACCAGACCTACGAGCAGTACTTC.

CDR3 nucleotide sequence: TGTGCCAGCAGTCGGGAGGTAACGAACACCGGGGAGCTGTTTTTT. It yields the protein CASSREVTNTGELFF. J is TRBJ2-2 and V is TRBV6-1, with TRBD2 matching over 7 bases. CDR1 MNHNS and CDR2 SASEGT come from the germline V gene. This CDR3 is built from 15 residues. The V segment lost 5 bases and the J segment 0 bases; nucleotides outside the gene matches: 3.

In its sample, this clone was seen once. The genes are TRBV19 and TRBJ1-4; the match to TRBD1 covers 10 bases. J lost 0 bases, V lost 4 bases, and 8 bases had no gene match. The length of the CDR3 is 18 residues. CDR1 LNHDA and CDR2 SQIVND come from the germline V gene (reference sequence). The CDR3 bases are TGTGCCAGTAGTAACCTCCCGGGACAGGGGTCAACTAATGAAAAACTGTTTTTT. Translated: CASSNLPGQGSTNEKLFF.

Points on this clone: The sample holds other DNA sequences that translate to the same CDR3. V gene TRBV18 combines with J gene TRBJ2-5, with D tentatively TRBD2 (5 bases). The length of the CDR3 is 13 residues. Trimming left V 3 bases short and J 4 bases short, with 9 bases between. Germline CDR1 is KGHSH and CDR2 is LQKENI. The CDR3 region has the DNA TGTGCCAGCTCACCGAGGGCCCGAGAGACCCAGTACTTC. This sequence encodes CASSPRARETQYF. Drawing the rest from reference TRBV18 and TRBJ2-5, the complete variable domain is NAGVMQNPRHLVRRRGQEARLRCSPMKGHSHVYWYRQLPEEGLKFMVYLQKENIIDESGMPKERFSAEFPKEGPSILRIQQVVRGDSAAYFCASSPRARETQYFGPGTRLLVL.

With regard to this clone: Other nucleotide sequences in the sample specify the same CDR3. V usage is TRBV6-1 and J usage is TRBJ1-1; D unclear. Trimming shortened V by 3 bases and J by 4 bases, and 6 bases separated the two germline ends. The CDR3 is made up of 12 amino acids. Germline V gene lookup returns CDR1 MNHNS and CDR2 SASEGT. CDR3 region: CASSDRGTEAFF. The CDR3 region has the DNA TGTGCCAGCAGTGACCGAGGCACTGAAGCTTTCTTT.

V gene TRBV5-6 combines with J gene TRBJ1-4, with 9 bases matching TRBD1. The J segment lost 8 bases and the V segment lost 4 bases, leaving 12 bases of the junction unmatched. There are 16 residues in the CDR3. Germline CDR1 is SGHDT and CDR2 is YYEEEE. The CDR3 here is CASSALRRDREEKLFF. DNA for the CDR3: TGTGCCAGCAGCGCCCTCAGACGGGACAGGGAGGAAAAACTGTTTTTT.

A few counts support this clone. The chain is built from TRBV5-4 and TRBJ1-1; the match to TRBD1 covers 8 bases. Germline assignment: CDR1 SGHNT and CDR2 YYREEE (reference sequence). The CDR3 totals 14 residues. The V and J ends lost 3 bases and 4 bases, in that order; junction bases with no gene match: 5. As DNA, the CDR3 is TGTGCCAGCAGCTCCTGGACAGGGAGCACTGAAGCTTTCTTT. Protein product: CASSSWTGSTEAFF. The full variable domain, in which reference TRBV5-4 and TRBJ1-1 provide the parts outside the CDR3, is ETGVTQSPTHLIKTRGQQVTLRCSSQSGHNTVSWYQQALGQGPQFIFQYYREEENGRGNFPPRFSGLQFPNYSSELNVNALELDDSALYLCASSSWTGSTEAFFGQGTRLTVV.

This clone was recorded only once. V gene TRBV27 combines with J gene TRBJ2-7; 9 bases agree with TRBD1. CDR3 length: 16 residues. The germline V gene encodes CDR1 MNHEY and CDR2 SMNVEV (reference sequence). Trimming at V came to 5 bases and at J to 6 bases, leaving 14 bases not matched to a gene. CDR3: CASSRPSGTGPLEQYF. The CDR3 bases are TGTGCCAGCAGTCGCCCCTCCGGGACAGGGCCCCTCGAGCAGTACTTC.

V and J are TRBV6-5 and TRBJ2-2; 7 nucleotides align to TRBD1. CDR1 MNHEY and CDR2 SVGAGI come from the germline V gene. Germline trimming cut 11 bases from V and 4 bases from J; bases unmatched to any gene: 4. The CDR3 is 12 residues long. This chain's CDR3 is CASGDSTGELFF. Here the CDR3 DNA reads TGTGCCTCCGGGGACAGCACCGGGGAGCTGTTTTTT.

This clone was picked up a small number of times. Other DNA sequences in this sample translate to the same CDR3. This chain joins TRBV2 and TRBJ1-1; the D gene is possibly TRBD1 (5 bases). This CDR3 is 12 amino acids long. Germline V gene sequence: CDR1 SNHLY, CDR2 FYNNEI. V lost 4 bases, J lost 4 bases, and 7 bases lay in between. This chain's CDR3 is CASSGGGTEAFF. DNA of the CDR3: TGTGCCAGCAGTGGGGGGGGCACTGAAGCTTTCTTT.

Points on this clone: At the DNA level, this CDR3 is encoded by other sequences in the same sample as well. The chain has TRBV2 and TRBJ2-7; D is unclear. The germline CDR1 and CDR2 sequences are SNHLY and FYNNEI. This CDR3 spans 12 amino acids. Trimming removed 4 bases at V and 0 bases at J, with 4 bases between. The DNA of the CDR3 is TGTGCCAGCAGTGGGGACTCCTACGAGCAGTACTTC. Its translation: CASSGDSYEQYF.

The CDR3 region has the DNA TGCGCCAGCAGCCCCTACTCTGGAAACACCATATATTTT. This translates into CASSPYSGNTIYF. This sequence joins TRBV5-1 and TRBJ1-3; unclear D gene. CDR3 length: 13 amino acids. Germline lookup yields CDR1 SGHRS and CDR2 YFSETQ. V was pared by 4 bases and J by 0 bases, with 5 bases between.